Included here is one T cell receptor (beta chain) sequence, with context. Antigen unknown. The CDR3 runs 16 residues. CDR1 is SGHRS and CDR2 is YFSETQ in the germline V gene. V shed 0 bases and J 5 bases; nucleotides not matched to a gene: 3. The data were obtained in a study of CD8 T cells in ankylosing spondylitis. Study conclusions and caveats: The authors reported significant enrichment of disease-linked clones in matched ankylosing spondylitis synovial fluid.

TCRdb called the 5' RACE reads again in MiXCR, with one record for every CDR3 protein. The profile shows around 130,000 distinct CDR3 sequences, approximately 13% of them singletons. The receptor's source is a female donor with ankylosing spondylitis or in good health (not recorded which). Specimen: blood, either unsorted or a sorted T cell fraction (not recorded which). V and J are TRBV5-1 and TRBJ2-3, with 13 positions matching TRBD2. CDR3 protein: CASSLDGTSGVDTQYF. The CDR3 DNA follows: TGCGCCAGCAGCTTGGATGGGACTAGCGGGGTAGATACGCAGTATTTT. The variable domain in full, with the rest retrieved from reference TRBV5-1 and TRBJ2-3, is KAGVTQTPRYLIKTRGQQVTLSCSPISGHRSVSWYQQTPGQGLQFLFEYFSETQRNKGNFPGRFSGRQFSNSRSEMNVSTLELGDSALYLCASSLDGTSGVDTQYFGPGTRLTVL.